These T cell receptor beta chains were read from a single sample in a study of blood T cell repertoires in COVID-19. Using immunoSEQ multiplex PCR, the repertoire was profiled, and TCRdb retains in-frame clones only, with some absent. This sample has more than 35,000 clones; approximately 86% occur once, and the top ten carry around a fifth. The specimen was peripheral blood. Every receptor here comes from a man in his 70s with acute or convalescent COVID-19. The CDR3 runs from the conserved cysteine through the conserved F or W. Each record gives: D gene, clone size, V gene, J gene, CDR3 protein, CDR3 DNA. A D gene is named only where the DNA matches it firmly. The size field is filled for only some rows; it gives once, few, many or a size class.

D: TRBD2; size: NA; V: TRBV10-1; J: TRBJ2-7; CDR3: CASSEPTSGRAPPRTYEQYF; DNA: TGCGCCAGCAGTGAGCCGACTAGCGGGAGGGCCCCTCCGAGGACCTACGAGCAGTACTTC
D: NA; size: NA; V: TRBV19; J: TRBJ2-3; CDR3: CASSTLLSADTQYF; DNA: TGTGCCAGTAGTACCCTACTTAGCGCCGATACGCAGTATTTT
D: NA; size: once; V: TRBV21-1; J: TRBJ2-1; CDR3: CASSKAKEGFRRDLHNEQFF; DNA: TGTGCCAGCAGCAAAGCCAAGGAGGGGTTTCGCCGGGACTTACACAATGAGCAGTTCTTC
D: TRBD1; size: NA; V: TRBV5-1; J: TRBJ1-4; CDR3: CASSPTGGTNEKLFF; DNA: TGCGCCAGCAGCCCAACAGGGGGTACTAATGAAAAACTGTTTTTT
D: TRBD2; size: NA; V: TRBV7-3; J: TRBJ2-3; CDR3: CASSSLAGGDTQYF; DNA: TGTGCCAGCAGCTCCCTAGCGGGAGGAGATACGCAGTATTTT
D: TRBD2; size: NA; V: TRBV4-3; J: TRBJ2-5; CDR3: CASSQSLAGGVQETQYF; DNA: TGCGCCAGCAGCCAGTCGTTAGCGGGAGGCGTCCAAGAGACCCAGTACTTC
D: TRBD2; size: NA; V: TRBV5-8; J: TRBJ2-5; CDR3: CASSKISGSGQETQYF; DNA: TGTGCCAGCAGCAAAATTAGCGGGTCCGGCCAAGAGACCCAGTACTTC
D: NA; size: NA; V: TRBV11-3; J: TRBJ1-1; CDR3: CASSDSGTEAFF; DNA: TGTGCCAGCAGCGATTCCGGGACAGAAGCTTTCTTT
D: NA; size: NA; V: TRBV7-6; J: TRBJ1-4; CDR3: CASSRLGSGEKLFF; DNA: TGTGCCAGCAGCCGCCTCGGCAGCGGGGAAAAACTGTTTTTT
D: TRBD2; size: NA; V: TRBV5-3; J: TRBJ2-1; CDR3: CARSIPRTSGSSYNEQFF; DNA: TGTGCCAGAAGCATACCACGGACTAGCGGGAGCTCCTACAATGAGCAGTTCTTC
D: TRBD2; size: NA; V: TRBV3-1/TRBV3-2; J: TRBJ2-5; CDR3: CASSLGLAGVSYQETQYF; DNA: TGTGCCAGCAGCCTAGGACTAGCGGGAGTTTCGTACCAAGAGACCCAGTACTTC
D: TRBD2; size: NA; V: TRBV19; J: TRBJ2-3; CDR3: CASSILAGAVDTQYF; DNA: TGTGCCAGTAGTATACTAGCGGGAGCTGTAGATACGCAGTATTTT
D: NA; size: NA; V: TRBV5-1; J: TRBJ1-1; CDR3: CASSSTPSTVRATEAFF; DNA: TGCGCCAGCAGCTCGACCCCTTCGACAGTGCGAGCGACTGAAGCTTTCTTT
D: NA; size: NA; V: TRBV28; J: TRBJ1-5; CDR3: CASSFPRSSSNQPQHF; DNA: TGTGCCAGCAGTTTCCCCCGGAGCAGTAGCAATCAGCCCCAGCATTTT
D: TRBD2; size: NA; V: TRBV5-5; J: TRBJ2-1; CDR3: CASRRLAGDYNEQFF; DNA: TGTGCCAGCAGACGACTAGCGGGAGATTACAATGAGCAGTTCTTC
D: TRBD1; size: NA; V: TRBV4-1; J: TRBJ2-7; CDR3: CASSPGGYEQYF; DNA: TGCGCCAGCAGCCCAGGGGGTTACGAGCAGTACTTC
D: NA; size: NA; V: TRBV7-6; J: TRBJ2-1; CDR3: CASSWPPTGAMSADEQFF; DNA: TGTGCCAGCAGCTGGCCACCGACGGGAGCCATGTCTGCGGATGAGCAGTTCTTC
D: NA; size: once; V: TRBV6-6; J: TRBJ1-1; CDR3: CASTSEGGTEAFF; DNA: TGTGCCAGCACCTCCGAGGGCGGCACTGAAGCTTTCTTT
D: TRBD1; size: NA; V: TRBV7-9; J: TRBJ2-1; CDR3: CASSLVGTAYNEQFF; DNA: TGTGCCAGCAGCTTAGTTGGGACAGCCTACAATGAGCAGTTCTTC
D: TRBD1; size: NA; V: TRBV4-3; J: TRBJ1-2; CDR3: CASSQLTGGDGYTF; DNA: TGCGCCAGCAGCCAATTGACAGGGGGCGATGGCTACACCTTC
D: TRBD1; size: NA; V: TRBV7-2; J: TRBJ1-6; CDR3: CASSSQGAQSPLHF; DNA: TGTGCCAGCAGCTCGCAGGGGGCGCAGTCACCCCTCCACTTT
D: NA; size: NA; V: TRBV9; J: TRBJ2-6; CDR3: CASSPSGYDYVWGANVLTF; DNA: TGTGCCAGCAGCCCTTCGGGGTATGACTATGTATGGGGGGCCAACGTCCTGACTTTC
D: NA; size: NA; V: TRBV23-1; J: TRBJ2-7; CDR3: CASNRRARDDEQYF; DNA: TGCGCCAGCAACCGGAGGGCCCGAGACGACGAGCAGTACTTC
D: NA; size: NA; V: TRBV7-2; J: TRBJ2-7; CDR3: CASSQSGPPQDEQYF; DNA: TGTGCCAGCAGCCAGAGCGGGCCCCCACAGGACGAGCAGTACTTC
D: TRBD2; size: NA; V: TRBV11-2; J: TRBJ2-3; CDR3: CASSLRAGGYRTDTQYF; DNA: TGTGCCAGCAGCTTGAGAGCGGGAGGGTACCGCACAGATACGCAGTATTTT
D: TRBD2; size: NA; V: TRBV11-3; J: TRBJ2-1; CDR3: CASSSFGLAEHNEQFF; DNA: TGTGCCAGCAGCAGCTTCGGACTAGCGGAGCACAATGAGCAGTTCTTC
D: NA; size: NA; V: TRBV29-1; J: TRBJ1-4; CDR3: CSVRQNNEKLFF; DNA: TGCAGCGTTCGCCAGAATAATGAAAAACTGTTTTTT
D: NA; size: few; V: TRBV7-4; J: TRBJ1-1; CDR3: CASSRRTEAFF; DNA: TGTGCCAGCAGCCGCCGGACAGAAGCTTTCTTT
D: NA; size: NA; V: TRBV28; J: TRBJ2-4; CDR3: CASSSVRNIQYF; DNA: TGTGCCAGCAGCTCCGTCCGAAACATTCAGTACTTC
D: NA; size: NA; V: TRBV9; J: TRBJ2-5; CDR3: CVSSPRQEETQYF; DNA: TGTGTCAGCAGCCCCAGACAGGAAGAGACCCAGTACTTC
D: TRBD2; size: NA; V: TRBV5-6; J: TRBJ2-7; CDR3: CASSLPYGLAAYEQYF; DNA: TGTGCCAGCAGCTTGCCATACGGACTAGCGGCCTACGAGCAGTACTTC
D: NA; size: NA; V: TRBV6-2/TRBV6-3; J: TRBJ2-2; CDR3: CASSYVAGAGGELFF; DNA: TGTGCCAGCAGTTACGTGGCAGGGGCTGGCGGGGAGCTGTTTTTT
D: NA; size: NA; V: TRBV19; J: TRBJ2-5; CDR3: CASSIQGTHQETQYF; DNA: TGTGCCAGTAGTATCCAGGGTACTCACCAAGAGACCCAGTACTTC
D: NA; size: NA; V: TRBV3-1/TRBV3-2; J: TRBJ2-1; CDR3: CASSQGFSGLLSEQFF; DNA: TGTGCCAGCAGCCAAGGATTCTCAGGGCTACTGAGTGAGCAGTTCTTC
D: NA; size: once; V: TRBV7-2; J: TRBJ2-7; CDR3: CASSLVPRSDEQYF; DNA: TGTGCCAGCAGCTTAGTTCCTCGTTCCGACGAGCAGTACTTC
D: TRBD2; size: few; V: TRBV12-3/TRBV12-4; J: TRBJ2-5; CDR3: CASSLRGGETQYF; DNA: TGTGCCAGCAGTTTACGGGGGGGAGAGACCCAGTACTTC
D: TRBD2; size: NA; V: TRBV6-2/TRBV6-3; J: TRBJ2-3; CDR3: CASSLTRTSGSTQYF; DNA: TGTGCCAGCAGTTTAACTCGGACTAGCGGGAGTACGCAGTATTTT
D: TRBD2; size: NA; V: TRBV11-2; J: TRBJ2-3; CDR3: CASSVTSVASTDTQYF; DNA: TGTGCCAGCAGCGTGACTAGCGTCGCTAGCACAGATACGCAGTATTTT